A single sample gave rise to the 15 T cell receptor beta chains below, sequenced in a study of blood T cell repertoires in COVID-19. Here immunoSEQ multiplex PCR was the method, and the copy in TCRdb shows in-frame clones only, minus some. The sample has tens of thousands of clones; around 84% are singletons. Sequencing was done on a sample of peripheral blood. The receptors originated from a man aged 70-80 years with acute or convalescent COVID-19.

The chain is built from TRBV5-4 and TRBJ1-5, with TRBD1 as a possible D gene (5 bases). Germline V gene sequence: CDR1 SGHNT, CDR2 YYREEE (reference sequence). Trimming took 0 bases from V and 5 from J, leaving 12 bases between them. The CDR3 consists of 15 residues. The CDR3 region has the DNA TGTGCCAGCAGCTTGGGAACAGGCAAAGATCAGCCCCAGCATTTT. Translating gives CASSLGTGKDQPQHF.

The rearrangement uses TRBV6-5 and TRBJ1-5, with 11 bases matching TRBD1. Germline V CDR1 and CDR2: MNHEY, SVGAGI. The CDR3 consists of 14 residues. J lost 6 bases, V lost 6 bases, and 4 bases had no gene match. DNA for the CDR3: TGTGCCAGCAGCGGGACAGGGGGAGGTCAGCCCCAGCATTTT. Its protein product is CASSGTGGGQPQHF.

This clone was observed a few times. The chain employs TRBV12-3 or TRBV12-4 and TRBJ1-1, with D tentatively TRBD1 (5 bases). The CDR3 sequence is 12 residues long. Deletions cut 6 bases from V and 10 bases from J, with 15 bases between. In DNA, the CDR3 is TGTGCCAGCAGCTCCGGGCCCCAGGGAGCTTTCTTT. Translated, it gives CASSSGPQGAFF.

This chain links TRBV5-4 with TRBJ2-2; 10 bases are shared with TRBD2. The germline V gene has CDR1 SGHNT and CDR2 YYREEE (reference sequence). With V trimmed by 1 base and J by 7 bases, 1 base remained unmatched. The CDR3 covers 14 residues. The DNA of the CDR3 is TGTGCCAGCAGCTTGACTAGCGGGGTCGGGGAGCTGTTTTTT. Amino acid sequence: CASSLTSGVGELFF.

The chain links TRBV7-6 to TRBJ2-2; D is unclear. Germline V gene sequence: CDR1 SGHVS, CDR2 FNYEAQ. This CDR3 has 14 amino acids. V was shortened by 4 bases and J by 3 bases, with 9 bases between the two germline ends. The CDR3 reads CASSSRQDTGELFF. CDR3 coding DNA: TGTGCCAGCAGCTCACGTCAGGACACCGGGGAGCTGTTTTTT.

The chain joins TRBV6-5 to TRBJ1-2; weak D call: TRBD1 (6 bases). The V and J ends lost 6 bases and 10 bases respectively, with 21 bases between them. Germline lookup yields CDR1 MNHEY and CDR2 SVGAGI. The CDR3 is 14 amino acids. As DNA, the CDR3 is TGTGCCAGCAGGGAGGTGGGCAGGGGCTACGACTACACCTTC. Amino acids: CASREVGRGYDYTF.

DNA for the CDR3: TGTGCCAGTAATATTAGGGTCCGGGGGTACCCCAATCAGCCCCAGCATTTT. The encoded protein is CASNIRVRGYPNQPQHF. The V call is TRBV7-8, the J call TRBJ1-5; possibly TRBD1 for D (5 bases). Germline CDR1 reads SGHVS; CDR2 reads FQNEAQ. The CDR3 is 17 amino acids. V was clipped by 9 bases and J by 3 bases, with 24 bases between them.

V gene TRBV5-1 combines with J gene TRBJ1-6, with D tentatively TRBD1 (5 bases). Germline-derived CDR1 and CDR2 are SGHRS and YFSETQ. CDR3 length equals 16 residues. Trimming shortened V by 2 bases and J by 5 bases, and 14 bases separated the two germline ends. CDR3 DNA: TGCGCCAGCAGCTTCTCGACCGGGACTGATAATTCACCCCTCCACTTT. Translating it yields CASSFSTGTDNSPLHF.

The chain is built from TRBV5-1 and TRBJ1-2, with D perhaps TRBD1 (6 bases). The CDR3 totals 14 residues. Germline CDR1 and CDR2: SGHRS and YFSETQ. Trimming stripped 0 bases from V and 6 bases from J, with 12 bases between. CDR3 amino acids: CASSLGQDSDGYTF. CDR3 bases: TGCGCCAGCAGCTTGGGACAGGATTCTGATGGCTACACCTTC.

The chain has TRBV10-3 and TRBJ2-5; 8 bases line up with TRBD1. There are 14 residues in the CDR3. The germline gives CDR1 ENHRY, CDR2 SYGVKD. Trimming at V came to 6 bases and at J to 2 bases, leaving 5 bases not matched to a gene. CDR3 DNA sequence: TGTGCCATCAGCGCCAACAGGGGGCAAGAGACCCAGTACTTC. Translated, it gives CAISANRGQETQYF.

The count of this clone is one. The J gene is TRBJ1-5, the V gene TRBV4-2; D is possibly TRBD1 (6 bases). The V end was cut by 0 bases, the J end by 7 bases, with 19 bases between. The V gene's germline CDR1 is LGHNA and CDR2 YNFKEQ. CDR3 length: 17 amino acids. The CDR3 spells CASSQEDRRQGWQPQHF. The CDR3, as DNA: TGTGCCAGCAGCCAAGAGGATCGGCGGCAGGGGTGGCAGCCCCAGCATTTT.

V gene TRBV28 combines with J gene TRBJ2-7; D unclear. CDR1 and CDR2 (germline): MDHEN, SYDVKM. The CDR3 loop spans 15 amino acids. V was pared by 4 bases and J by 6 bases, with 19 bases between. The CDR3 loop reads CASSSSETRSSEQYF. CDR3 DNA: TGTGCCAGCAGTTCCTCAGAAACCCGGAGTTCCGAGCAGTACTTC.

The chain couples TRBV5-5 to TRBJ2-1, with a tentative D call TRBD2 (5 bases). Germline V CDR1 and CDR2: SGHKS, YYEKEE (reference sequence). V lost 3 bases, J lost 3 bases, and 16 bases lay in between. The CDR3 consists of 16 residues. CDR3 protein: CASSYRLISDYNEQFF. In DNA form, the CDR3 reads TGTGCCAGCAGCTACCGACTGATTAGCGACTACAATGAGCAGTTCTTC.

This clone was counted once. The rearrangement joins TRBV5-6 to TRBJ2-1; maybe TRBD1 (6 bases). Germline-derived CDR1 and CDR2 are SGHDT and YYEEEE. V was trimmed by 3 bases and J by 0 bases, leaving 13 bases between them. This CDR3 has 16 residues. CDR3 coding DNA: TGTGCCAGCAGCTCTGCCTTCAGGGGCTCCTACAATGAGCAGTTCTTC. It translates to CASSSAFRGSYNEQFF.

This clone came up a few times. The V and J genes are TRBV28 and TRBJ1-2, with 7 positions matching TRBD1. With 5 bases clipped from V and 6 bases from J, the junction kept 6 bases outside the gene matches. From germline, CDR1 is MDHEN and CDR2 SYDVKM. The CDR3 consists of 13 residues. The DNA for the CDR3 is TGTGCCAGCAGTGTAAACAGGGGAGATGGCTACACCTTC. Its protein product is CASSVNRGDGYTF.